What follows describes a single T cell receptor (beta chain). The antigen remains unidentified. It was by 5' RACE with UMI labels that the TRB cDNA libraries were prepared. TCRdb derives one entry per CDR3 protein from the 5' RACE reads, leaving out DNA. This sample's table reports around 140,000 distinct CDR3 sequences. The sample comes from a study of CXCR3-negative and CXCR3-positive naive CD8 T cells. The CDR3 has 14 residues. CDR1 is SQVTM, CDR2 ANQGSEA, per germline. Regarding the study as a whole: Diversity proved comparably high across both naive subsets and much lower in memory CD8+ cells. TRB CDR3s of CXCR3-positive naive cells were more hydrophobic than those of CXCR3-negative naive cells.

This chain connects TRBV29-1 to TRBJ2-7; no DNA is available, so the TRBD1 call from TCRdb remains unchecked. The source is a human donor in good health. Some clones in this sample may be carry-over from other donors' samples. The sequenced sample consisted of naive CXCR3+ CD8+ T cells from blood. Regarding subset: CD45RO-CCR7+CD27+CD95- naive CD8+ T cells expressing CXCR3 (TNR3+). The CDR3 here is CSVEKDPRGDEQYF.